A single sample gave rise to the 5 T cell receptor beta chains below, sequenced in a study of blood T cell repertoires in COVID-19 (dated by TCRdb to 2018 to 2020). Library preparation used the immunoSEQ multiplex PCR assay. Imported from immuneACCESS, the table was reduced by TCRdb to in-frame sequences with V and J called. These copies leave out some clones; in studies compared against another copy, an unresolved V gene accounts for under half, and the cause of the remainder is not known. The sample table records around 80,000 clones; about 68% of these occur just once. The leading ten clones occupy more than 5% of the sample. Sequences were obtained from peripheral blood. Receptors were obtained from a man aged 50-59 years with active or convalescent COVID-19.

This chain links TRBV6-1 with TRBJ2-3, with no clear D. Germline V lookup: CDR1 MNHNS, CDR2 SASEGT. V was pared by 4 bases and J by 0 bases, with 17 bases between. CDR3 length equals 17 residues. Written as DNA, the CDR3 is TGTGCCAGCAGTGCCCTTAGCTCAAGTGCTAGCACAGATACGCAGTATTTT. The encoded protein is CASSALSSSASTDTQYF.

The chain links TRBV19 to TRBJ2-3, with D hard to call. This CDR3 is built from 14 residues. V was cut by 2 bases and J by 2 bases, with 8 bases left in between. CDR1 and CDR2 from the germline V gene are LNHDA and SQIVND (reference sequence). Here the CDR3 DNA reads TGTGCCAGTAGTATACAAGAGAACACAGATACGCAGTATTTT. Translating gives CASSIQENTDTQYF.

This clone was counted at least ten times. The same CDR3 arises from other DNA sequences in this sample as well. The chain joins TRBV4-2 to TRBJ1-2; D is uncertain. V lost 0 bases to trimming and J lost 4 bases, with 9 bases between them. The CDR3 consists of 14 residues. Germline V gives CDR1 LGHNA, CDR2 YNFKEQ. CDR3 protein: CASSQDVGSYGYTF. Written as DNA, the CDR3 is TGTGCCAGCAGCCAAGATGTGGGGAGCTATGGCTACACCTTC.

CDR3 residues: CASSFRQGVTNEQFF. CDR3 nucleotide sequence: TGTGCCAGCAGCTTTAGGCAGGGGGTCACGAATGAGCAGTTCTTC. The chain has TRBV7-6 and TRBJ2-1; TRBD1 matches at 7 bases. V was pared by 3 bases and J by 7 bases, with 9 bases of the junction left unmatched. Germline V gives CDR1 SGHVS, CDR2 FNYEAQ. The CDR3 has 15 amino acids.

J is TRBJ2-7 and V is TRBV5-6; D possibly corresponds to TRBD2 (5 bases). V shed 3 bases and J shed 4 bases, with 11 bases lying between them. The CDR3 sequence is 13 residues long. Germline CDR1 reads SGHDT; CDR2 reads YYEEEE. The CDR3 nucleotides are TGTGCCAGCAGCTACAGACGGGGTTACGAGCAGTACTTC. Its translation is CASSYRRGYEQYF.